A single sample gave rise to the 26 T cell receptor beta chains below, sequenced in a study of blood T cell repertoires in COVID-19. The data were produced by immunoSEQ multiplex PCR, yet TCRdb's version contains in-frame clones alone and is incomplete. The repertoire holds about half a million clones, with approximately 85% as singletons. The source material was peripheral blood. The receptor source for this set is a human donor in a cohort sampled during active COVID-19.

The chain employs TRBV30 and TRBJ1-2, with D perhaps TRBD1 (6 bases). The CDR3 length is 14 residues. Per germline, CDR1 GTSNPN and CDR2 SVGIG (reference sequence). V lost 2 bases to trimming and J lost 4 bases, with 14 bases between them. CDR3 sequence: CAWSKRTGSYGYTF. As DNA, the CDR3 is TGTGCCTGGAGTAAACGAACAGGGAGCTATGGCTACACCTTC.

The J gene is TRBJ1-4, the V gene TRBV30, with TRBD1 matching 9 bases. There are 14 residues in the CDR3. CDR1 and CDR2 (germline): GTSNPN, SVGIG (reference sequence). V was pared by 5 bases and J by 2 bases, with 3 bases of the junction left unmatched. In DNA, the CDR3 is TGTGCCTGGGGGACAGGGAGTACTAATGAAAAACTGTTTTTT. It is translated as CAWGTGSTNEKLFF.

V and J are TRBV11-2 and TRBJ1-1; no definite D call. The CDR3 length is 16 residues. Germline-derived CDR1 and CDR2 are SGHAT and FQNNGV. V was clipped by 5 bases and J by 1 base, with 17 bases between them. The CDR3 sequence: CASSHWSLTENTEAFF. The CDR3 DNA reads TGTGCCAGCAGCCATTGGTCCCTCACAGAGAACACTGAAGCTTTCTTT.

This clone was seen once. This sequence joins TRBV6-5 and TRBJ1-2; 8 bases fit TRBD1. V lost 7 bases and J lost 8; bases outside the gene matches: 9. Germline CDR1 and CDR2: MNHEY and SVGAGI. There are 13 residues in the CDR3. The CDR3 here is CASTLDREGGYTF. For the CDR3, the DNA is TGTGCCAGCACCTTGGACAGGGAGGGAGGCTACACCTTC.

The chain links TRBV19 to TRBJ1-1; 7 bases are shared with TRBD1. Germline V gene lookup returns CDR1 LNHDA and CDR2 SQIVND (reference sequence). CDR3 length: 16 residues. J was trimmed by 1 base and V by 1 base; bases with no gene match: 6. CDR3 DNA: TGTGCCAGTAGTATAGCAGGCTCAGGGGGGAACACTGAAGCTTTCTTT. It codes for CASSIAGSGGNTEAFF.

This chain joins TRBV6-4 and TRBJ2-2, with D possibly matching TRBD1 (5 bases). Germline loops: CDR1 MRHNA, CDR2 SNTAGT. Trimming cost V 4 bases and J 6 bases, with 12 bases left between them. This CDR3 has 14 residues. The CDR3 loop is CASSVFKGSGELFF. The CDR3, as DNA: TGTGCCAGCAGTGTTTTTAAGGGGTCCGGGGAGCTGTTTTTT.

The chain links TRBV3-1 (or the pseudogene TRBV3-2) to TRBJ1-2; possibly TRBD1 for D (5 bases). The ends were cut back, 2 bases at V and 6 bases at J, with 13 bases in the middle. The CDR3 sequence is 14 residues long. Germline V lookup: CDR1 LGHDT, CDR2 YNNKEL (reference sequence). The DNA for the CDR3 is TGTGCCAGCAGCCAACTAATGTCCAGGGATGGCTACACCTTC. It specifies CASSQLMSRDGYTF.

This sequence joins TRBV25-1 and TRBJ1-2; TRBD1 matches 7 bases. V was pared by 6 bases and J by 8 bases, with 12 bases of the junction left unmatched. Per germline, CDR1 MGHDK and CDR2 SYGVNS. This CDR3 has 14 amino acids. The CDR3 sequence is CASSESVTGYGYTF. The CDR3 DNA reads TGTGCCAGCAGCGAAAGCGTGACAGGGTACGGCTACACCTTC.

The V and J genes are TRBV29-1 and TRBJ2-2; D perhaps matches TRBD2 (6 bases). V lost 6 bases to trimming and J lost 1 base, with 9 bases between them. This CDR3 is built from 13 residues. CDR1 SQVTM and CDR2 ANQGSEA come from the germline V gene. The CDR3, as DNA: TGCAGCGTGGGGGGAGGGAACACCGGGGAGCTGTTTTTT. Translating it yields CSVGGGNTGELFF.

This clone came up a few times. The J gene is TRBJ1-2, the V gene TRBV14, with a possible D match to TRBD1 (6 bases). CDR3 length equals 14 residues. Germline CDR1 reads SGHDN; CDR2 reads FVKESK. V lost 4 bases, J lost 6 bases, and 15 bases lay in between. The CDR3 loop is CASSRAAGVHGYTF. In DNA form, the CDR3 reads TGTGCCAGCAGCCGGGCGGCAGGGGTCCATGGCTACACCTTC. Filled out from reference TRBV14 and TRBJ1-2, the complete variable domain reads EAGVTQFPSHSVIEKGQTVTLRCDPISGHDNLYWYRRVMGKEIKFLLHFVKESKQDESGMPNNRFLAERTGGTYSTLKVQPAELEDSGVYFCASSRAAGVHGYTFGSGTRLTVV.

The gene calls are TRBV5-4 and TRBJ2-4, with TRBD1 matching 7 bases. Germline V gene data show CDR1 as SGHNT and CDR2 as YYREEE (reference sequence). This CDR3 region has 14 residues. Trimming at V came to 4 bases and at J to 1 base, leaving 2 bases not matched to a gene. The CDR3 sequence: CASSDRVAKNIQYF. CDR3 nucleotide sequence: TGTGCCAGCAGCGACAGGGTGGCCAAAAACATTCAGTACTTC.

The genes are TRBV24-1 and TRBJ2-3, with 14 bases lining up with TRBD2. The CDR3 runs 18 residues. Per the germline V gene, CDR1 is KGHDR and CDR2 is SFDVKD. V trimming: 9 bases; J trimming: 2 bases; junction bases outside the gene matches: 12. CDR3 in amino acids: CATYRPGLAGGVTDTQYF. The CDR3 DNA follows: TGTGCCACCTACCGCCCCGGACTAGCGGGAGGAGTCACAGATACGCAGTATTTT.

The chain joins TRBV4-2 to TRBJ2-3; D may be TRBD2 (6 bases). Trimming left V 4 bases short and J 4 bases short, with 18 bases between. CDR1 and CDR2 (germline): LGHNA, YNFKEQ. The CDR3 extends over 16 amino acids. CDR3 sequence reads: CASSPQSGTRPDTQYF. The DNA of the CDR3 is TGTGCCAGCAGCCCCCAATCCGGGACTCGCCCAGATACGCAGTATTTT.

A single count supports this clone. CDR3: CASRPAGNTGELFF. DNA of the CDR3: TGTGCCAGCAGACCGGCAGGGAACACCGGGGAGCTGTTTTTT. The rearrangement links TRBV6-5 to TRBJ2-2; D remains ambiguous. Germline V gene lookup returns CDR1 MNHEY and CDR2 SVGAGI. The CDR3 has 14 amino acids. V gave up 6 bases and J gave up 1 base, with 9 bases separating them.

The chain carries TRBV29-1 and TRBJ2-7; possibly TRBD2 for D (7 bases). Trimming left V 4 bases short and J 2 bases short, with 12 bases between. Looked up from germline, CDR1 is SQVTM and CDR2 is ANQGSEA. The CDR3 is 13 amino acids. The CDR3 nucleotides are TGCAGCGTTGGCGGCGGGGGCCCCTACGAGCAGTACTTC. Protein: CSVGGGGPYEQYF.

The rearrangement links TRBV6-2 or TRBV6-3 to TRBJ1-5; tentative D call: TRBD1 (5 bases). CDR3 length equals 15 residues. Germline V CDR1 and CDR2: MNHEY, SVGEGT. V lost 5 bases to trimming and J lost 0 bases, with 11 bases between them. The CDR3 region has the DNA TGTGCCAGCAGTGTCAGACAGTATAGCAATCAGCCCCAGCATTTT. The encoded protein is CASSVRQYSNQPQHF.

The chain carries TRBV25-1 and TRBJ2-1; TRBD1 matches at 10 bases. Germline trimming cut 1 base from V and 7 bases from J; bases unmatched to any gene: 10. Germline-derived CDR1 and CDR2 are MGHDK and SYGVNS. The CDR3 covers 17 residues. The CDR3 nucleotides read TGTGCCAGCAGTGAATGGGGGCGACAGGGGGCTTGGAATGAGCAGTTCTTC. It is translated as CASSEWGRQGAWNEQFF.

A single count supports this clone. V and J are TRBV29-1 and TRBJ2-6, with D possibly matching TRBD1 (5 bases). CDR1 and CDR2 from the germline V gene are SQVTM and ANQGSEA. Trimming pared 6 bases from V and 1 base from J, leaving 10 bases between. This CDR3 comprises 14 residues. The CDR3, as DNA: TGCAGCGTCCTGACAGTTTCTGGGGCCAACGTCCTGACTTTC. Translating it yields CSVLTVSGANVLTF.

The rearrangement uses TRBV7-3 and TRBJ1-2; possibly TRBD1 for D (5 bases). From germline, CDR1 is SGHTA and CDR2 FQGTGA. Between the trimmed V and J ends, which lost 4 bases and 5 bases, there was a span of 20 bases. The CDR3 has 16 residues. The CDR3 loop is CASSSTGDARLYGYTF. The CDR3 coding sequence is TGTGCCAGCAGCTCCACAGGTGACGCGCGTTTGTATGGCTACACCTTC.

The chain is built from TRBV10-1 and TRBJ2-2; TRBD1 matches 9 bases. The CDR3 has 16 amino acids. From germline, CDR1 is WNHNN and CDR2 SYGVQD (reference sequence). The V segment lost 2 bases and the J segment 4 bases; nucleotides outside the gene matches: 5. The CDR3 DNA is TGCGCCAGCAGTGAGACCGGGACAGGGCCCACCGGGGAGCTGTTTTTT. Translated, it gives CASSETGTGPTGELFF.

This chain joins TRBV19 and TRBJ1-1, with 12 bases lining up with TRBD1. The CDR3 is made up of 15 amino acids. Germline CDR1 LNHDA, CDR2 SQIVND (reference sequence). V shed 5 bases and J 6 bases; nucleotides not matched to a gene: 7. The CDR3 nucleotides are TGTGCCAGTAGTCTACAGGGACAGGGGGCTGCTGAAGCTTTCTTT. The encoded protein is CASSLQGQGAAEAFF.

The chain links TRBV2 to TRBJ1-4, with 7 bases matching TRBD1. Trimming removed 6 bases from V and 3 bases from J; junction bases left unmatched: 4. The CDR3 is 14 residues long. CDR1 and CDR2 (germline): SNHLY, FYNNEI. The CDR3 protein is CASRVRGANEKLFF. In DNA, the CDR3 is TGTGCCAGCAGGGTCAGGGGGGCTAATGAAAAACTGTTTTTT.

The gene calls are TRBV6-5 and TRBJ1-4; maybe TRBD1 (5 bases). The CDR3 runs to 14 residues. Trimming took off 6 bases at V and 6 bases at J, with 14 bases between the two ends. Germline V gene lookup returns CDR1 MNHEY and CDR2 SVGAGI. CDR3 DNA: TGTGCCAGCAGCGTCGACCGGGGGGATGAAAAACTGTTTTTT. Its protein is CASSVDRGDEKLFF.

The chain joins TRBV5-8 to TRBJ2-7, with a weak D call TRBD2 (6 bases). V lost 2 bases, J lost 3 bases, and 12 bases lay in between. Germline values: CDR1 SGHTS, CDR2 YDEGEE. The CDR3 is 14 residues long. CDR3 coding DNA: TGTGCCAGCAGCTTAGGCGGGACCGTCTACGAGCAGTACTTC. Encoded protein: CASSLGGTVYEQYF. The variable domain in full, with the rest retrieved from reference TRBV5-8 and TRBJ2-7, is EAGVTQSPTHLIKTRGQQATLRCSPISGHTSVYWYQQALGLGLQFLLWYDEGEERNRGNFPPRFSGRQFPNYSSELNVNALELEDSALYLCASSLGGTVYEQYFGPGTRLTVT.

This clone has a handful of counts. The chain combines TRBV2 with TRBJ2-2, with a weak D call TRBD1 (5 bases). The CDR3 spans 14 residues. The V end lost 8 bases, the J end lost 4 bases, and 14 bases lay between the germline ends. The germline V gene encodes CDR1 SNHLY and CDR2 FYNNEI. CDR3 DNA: TGTGCCAGCTCGAATCAGGGTGGCACCGGGGAGCTGTTTTTT. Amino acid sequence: CASSNQGGTGELFF. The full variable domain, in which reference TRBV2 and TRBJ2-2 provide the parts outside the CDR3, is EPEVTQTPSHQVTQMGQEVILRCVPISNHLYFYWYRQILGQKVEFLVSFYNNEISEKSEIFDDQFSVERPDGSNFTLKIRSTKLEDSAMYFCASSNQGGTGELFFGEGSRLTVL.

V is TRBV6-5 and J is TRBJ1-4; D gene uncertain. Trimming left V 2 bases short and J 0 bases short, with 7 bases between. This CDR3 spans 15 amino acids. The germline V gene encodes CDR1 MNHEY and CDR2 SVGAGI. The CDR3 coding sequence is TGTGCCAGCAGTTACCTTTACTCAACTAATGAAAAACTGTTTTTT. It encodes CASSYLYSTNEKLFF.